These 5 T cell receptor beta chains came from one sample sequenced in a study of PD-1 blockade in classical Hodgkin lymphoma. Each of the patients experienced relapse following autologous stem cell transplantation, and their brentuximab vedotin exposure differed. The data were produced by immunoSEQ multiplex PCR, yet TCRdb's version contains in-frame clones alone and is incomplete. The table shows nearly 60,000 clones, with around 93% occurring only once. The sequences come from peripheral blood mononuclear cells (PBMCs), collected before the second cycle of nivolumab. Every receptor here comes from a human donor with classical Hodgkin lymphoma.

This chain uses TRBV7-2 with TRBJ2-7; TRBD2 aligns across 7 bases. CDR1 and CDR2 (germline): SGHTA, FQGNSA. V trimming: 2 bases; J trimming: 3 bases; junction bases outside the gene matches: 13. This CDR3 has 17 residues. The CDR3 reads CASSLSSIAGVIYEQYF. The CDR3, as DNA: TGTGCCAGCAGCTTAAGTAGTATAGCGGGTGTGATCTACGAGCAGTACTTC.

The sample holds one count of this clone. V is TRBV5-1 and J is TRBJ2-1; D gene ambiguous. This CDR3 contains 15 residues. The germline V and J ends were trimmed by 0 bases and 5 bases, with 12 bases remaining between them. The germline gives CDR1 SGHRS, CDR2 YFSETQ. The CDR3 protein is CASSLAESANNEQFF. The CDR3 nucleotides are TGCGCCAGCAGCTTGGCCGAATCAGCAAACAATGAGCAGTTCTTC.

V usage is TRBV9 and J usage is TRBJ1-1, with 12 bases lining up with TRBD1. Losses at the gene ends were 0 bases for V and 3 bases for J; bases not matched to a gene: 15. This CDR3 region has 20 residues. CDR1 is SGDLS and CDR2 is YYNGEE in the germline V gene. The CDR3 nucleotides read TGTGCCAGCAGCGTAGTACCCTTTTCCGGGACAGGGGGCAGTTACACTGAAGCTTTCTTT. Its translation: CASSVVPFSGTGGSYTEAFF.

The gene calls are TRBV9 and TRBJ2-5, with D tentatively TRBD2 (6 bases). Trimming stripped 0 bases from V and 5 bases from J, with 14 bases between. The CDR3 is 15 residues long. Germline V gene data show CDR1 as SGDLS and CDR2 as YYNGEE. For the CDR3, the DNA is TGTGCCAGCAGCGTAGCCTCGGGGGTAGGGGAGACCCAGTACTTC. It specifies CASSVASGVGETQYF.

This clone has just one count. The chain is built from TRBV6-1 and TRBJ1-5; no clear D gene. Trimming stripped 2 bases from V and 0 bases from J, with 8 bases between. Per germline, CDR1 MNHNS and CDR2 SASEGT. The CDR3 is 15 residues long. DNA of the CDR3: TGTGCCAGCAGTGAAACGGGTTATAGCAATCAGCCCCAGCATTTT. Its translation is CASSETGYSNQPQHF.